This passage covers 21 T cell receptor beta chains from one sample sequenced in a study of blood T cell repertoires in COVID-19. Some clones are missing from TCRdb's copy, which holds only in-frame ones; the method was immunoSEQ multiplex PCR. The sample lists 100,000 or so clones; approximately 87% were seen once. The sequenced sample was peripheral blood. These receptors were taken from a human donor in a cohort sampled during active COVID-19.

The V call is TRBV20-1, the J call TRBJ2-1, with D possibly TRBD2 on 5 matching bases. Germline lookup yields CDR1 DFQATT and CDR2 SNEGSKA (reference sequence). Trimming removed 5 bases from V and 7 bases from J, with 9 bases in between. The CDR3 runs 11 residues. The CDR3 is CSAGWENEQFF. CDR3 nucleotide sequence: TGCAGTGCTGGATGGGAGAATGAGCAGTTCTTC.

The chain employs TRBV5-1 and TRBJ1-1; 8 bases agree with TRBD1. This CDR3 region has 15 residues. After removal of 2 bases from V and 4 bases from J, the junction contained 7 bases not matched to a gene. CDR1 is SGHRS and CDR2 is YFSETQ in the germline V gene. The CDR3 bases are TGCGCCAGCAGCTTTCAGGGGGCGGGGTCCACTGAAGCTTTCTTT. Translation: CASSFQGAGSTEAFF.

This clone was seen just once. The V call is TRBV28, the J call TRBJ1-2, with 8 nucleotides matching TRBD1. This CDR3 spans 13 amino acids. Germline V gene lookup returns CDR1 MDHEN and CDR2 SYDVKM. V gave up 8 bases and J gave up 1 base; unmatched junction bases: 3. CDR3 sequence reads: CASRTGFNYGYTF. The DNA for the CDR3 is TGTGCCAGCCGGACAGGGTTTAACTATGGCTACACCTTC.

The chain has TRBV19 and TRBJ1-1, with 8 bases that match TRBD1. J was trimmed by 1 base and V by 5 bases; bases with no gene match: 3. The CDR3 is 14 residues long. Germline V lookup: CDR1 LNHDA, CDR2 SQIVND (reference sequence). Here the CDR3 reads CASSFTGGNTEAFF. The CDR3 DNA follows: TGTGCCAGTAGTTTCACAGGGGGGAACACTGAAGCTTTCTTT.

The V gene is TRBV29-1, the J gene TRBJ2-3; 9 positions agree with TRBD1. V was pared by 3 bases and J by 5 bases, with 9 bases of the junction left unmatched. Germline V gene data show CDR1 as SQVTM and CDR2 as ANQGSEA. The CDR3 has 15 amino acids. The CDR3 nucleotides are TGCAGCGTTGATCTGAACAGGGGGCAAGAAGATACGCAGTATTTT. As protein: CSVDLNRGQEDTQYF.

The CDR3 protein is CASSWTVGGETQYF. The CDR3 bases are TGCGCCAGCAGCTGGACCGTGGGGGGAGAGACCCAGTACTTC. V gene TRBV5-1 combines with J gene TRBJ2-5, with a weak D call TRBD2 (6 bases). The CDR3 runs 14 residues. V lost 3 bases and J lost 4, with 13 bases in between. CDR1 is SGHRS and CDR2 is YFSETQ in the germline V gene.

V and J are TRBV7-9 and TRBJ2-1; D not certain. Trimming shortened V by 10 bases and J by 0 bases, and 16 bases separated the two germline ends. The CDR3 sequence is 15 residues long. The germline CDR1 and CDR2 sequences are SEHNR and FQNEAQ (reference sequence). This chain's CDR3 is CATPRATGSYNEQFF. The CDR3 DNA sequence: TGTGCCACCCCGAGAGCCACTGGCTCCTACAATGAGCAGTTCTTC. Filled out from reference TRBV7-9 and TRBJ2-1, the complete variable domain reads DTGVSQNPRHKITKRGQNVTFRCDPISEHNRLYWYRQTLGQGPEFLTYFQNEAQLEKSRLLSDRFSAERPKGSFSTLEIQRTEQGDSAMYLCATPRATGSYNEQFFGPGTRLTVL.

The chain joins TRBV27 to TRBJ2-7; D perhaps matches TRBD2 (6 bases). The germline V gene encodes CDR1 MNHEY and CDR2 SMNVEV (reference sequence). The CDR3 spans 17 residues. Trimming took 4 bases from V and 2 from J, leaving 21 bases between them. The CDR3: CASSSLPIAVGAYEQYF. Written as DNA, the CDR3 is TGTGCCAGCAGTTCCCTCCCTATAGCGGTCGGAGCCTACGAGCAGTACTTC.

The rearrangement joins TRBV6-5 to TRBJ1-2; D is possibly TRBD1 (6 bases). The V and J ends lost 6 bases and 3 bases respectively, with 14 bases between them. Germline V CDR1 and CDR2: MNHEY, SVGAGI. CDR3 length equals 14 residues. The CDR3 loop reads CASRPGGADYGYTF. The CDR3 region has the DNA TGTGCCAGCAGACCGGGGGGGGCCGACTATGGCTACACCTTC.

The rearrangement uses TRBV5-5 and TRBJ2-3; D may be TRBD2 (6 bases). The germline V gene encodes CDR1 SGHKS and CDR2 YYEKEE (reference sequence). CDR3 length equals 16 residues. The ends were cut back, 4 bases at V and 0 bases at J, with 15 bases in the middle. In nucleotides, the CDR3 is TGTGCCAGCAGCCATACCATCGGGAGAAGCACAGATACGCAGTATTTT. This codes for CASSHTIGRSTDTQYF.

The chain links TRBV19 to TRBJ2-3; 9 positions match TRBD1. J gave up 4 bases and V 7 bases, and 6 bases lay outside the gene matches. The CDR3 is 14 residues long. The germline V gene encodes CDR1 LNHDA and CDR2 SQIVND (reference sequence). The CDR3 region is CASNPDRGSDTQYF. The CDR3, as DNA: TGTGCCAGTAACCCGGACAGGGGATCAGATACGCAGTATTTT.

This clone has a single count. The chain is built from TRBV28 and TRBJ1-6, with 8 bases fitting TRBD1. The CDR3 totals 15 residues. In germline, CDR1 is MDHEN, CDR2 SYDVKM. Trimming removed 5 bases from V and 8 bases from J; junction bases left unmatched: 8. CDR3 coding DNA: TGTGCCAGCAGTCTGGACAGGGCAGGACATTCACCCCTCCACTTT. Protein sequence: CASSLDRAGHSPLHF.

The CDR3: CASTLGGADEKLFF. In nucleotides, the CDR3 is TGTGCCAGCACCCTAGGGGGCGCTGATGAAAAACTGTTTTTT. V is TRBV7-2 and J is TRBJ1-4; 7 bases line up with TRBD1. The V gene end was trimmed by 7 bases and the J gene end by 6 bases; junction bases not matched to a gene: 8. CDR1 and CDR2 (germline): SGHTA, FQGNSA. This CDR3 comprises 14 residues. The full variable domain, with the rest looked up from reference TRBV7-2 and TRBJ1-4, is GAGVSQSPSNKVTEKGKDVELRCDPISGHTALYWYRQSLGQGLEFLIYFQGNSAPDKSGLPSDRFSAERTGGSVSTLTIQRTQQEDSAVYLCASTLGGADEKLFFGSGTQLSVL.

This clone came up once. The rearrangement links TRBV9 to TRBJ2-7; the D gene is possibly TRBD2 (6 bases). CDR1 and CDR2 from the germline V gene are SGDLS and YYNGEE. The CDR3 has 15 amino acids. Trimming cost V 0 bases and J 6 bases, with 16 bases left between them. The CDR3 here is CASSVGWPLGGEQYF. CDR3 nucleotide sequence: TGTGCCAGCAGCGTAGGGTGGCCTCTGGGGGGCGAGCAGTACTTC.

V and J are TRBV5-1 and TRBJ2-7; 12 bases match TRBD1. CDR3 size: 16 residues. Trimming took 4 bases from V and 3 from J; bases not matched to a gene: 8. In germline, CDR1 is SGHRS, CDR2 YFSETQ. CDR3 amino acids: CASSVGQGAQIYEQYF. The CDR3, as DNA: TGCGCCAGCAGCGTGGGACAGGGGGCCCAAATCTACGAGCAGTACTTC.

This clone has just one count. The CDR3 DNA sequence: TGTGCCAGCAGTTCCGAGACAGATACGCAGTATTTT. Protein sequence: CASSSETDTQYF. The chain recombines TRBV6-5 with TRBJ2-3; D is unresolved. CDR3 size: 12 residues. V dropped 4 bases and J dropped 3 bases, with 5 bases sitting between them. CDR1 and CDR2 from the germline V gene are MNHEY and SVGAGI.

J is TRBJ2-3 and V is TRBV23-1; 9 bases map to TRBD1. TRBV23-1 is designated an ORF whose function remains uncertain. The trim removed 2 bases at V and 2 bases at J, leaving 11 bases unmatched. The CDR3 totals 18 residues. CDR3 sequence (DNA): TGCGCCAGCAGTCAAGCCTGGGGACAGGGCCCTTTCACAGATACGCAGTATTTT. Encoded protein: CASSQAWGQGPFTDTQYF.

This CDR3 is CASSPSGWANEQFF. DNA for the CDR3: TGTGCCAGCAGCCCTAGCGGGTGGGCCAATGAGCAGTTCTTC. The genes are TRBV9 and TRBJ2-1; TRBD2 matches 8 bases. J lost 6 bases, V lost 4 bases, and 6 bases had no gene match. The CDR3 is 14 amino acids. Germline V gene sequence: CDR1 SGDLS, CDR2 YYNGEE.

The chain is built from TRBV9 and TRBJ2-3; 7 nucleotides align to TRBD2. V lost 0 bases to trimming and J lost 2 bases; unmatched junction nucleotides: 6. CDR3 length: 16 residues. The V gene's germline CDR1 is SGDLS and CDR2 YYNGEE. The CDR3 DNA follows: TGTGCCAGCAGCGTAGATGGGGGGGGTCTCACAGATACGCAGTATTTT. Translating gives CASSVDGGGLTDTQYF.

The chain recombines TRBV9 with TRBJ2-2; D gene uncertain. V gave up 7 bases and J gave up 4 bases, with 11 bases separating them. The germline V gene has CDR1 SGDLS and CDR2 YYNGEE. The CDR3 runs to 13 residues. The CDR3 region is CASGKQATGELFF. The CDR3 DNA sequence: TGTGCCAGCGGTAAGCAGGCCACCGGGGAGCTGTTTTTT.

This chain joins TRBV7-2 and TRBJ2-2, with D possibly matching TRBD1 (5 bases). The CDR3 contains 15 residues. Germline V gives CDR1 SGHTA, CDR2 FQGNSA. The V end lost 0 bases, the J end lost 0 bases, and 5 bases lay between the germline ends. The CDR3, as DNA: TGTGCCAGCAGCTTAGCGGGGCCGAACACCGGGGAGCTGTTTTTT. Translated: CASSLAGPNTGELFF.